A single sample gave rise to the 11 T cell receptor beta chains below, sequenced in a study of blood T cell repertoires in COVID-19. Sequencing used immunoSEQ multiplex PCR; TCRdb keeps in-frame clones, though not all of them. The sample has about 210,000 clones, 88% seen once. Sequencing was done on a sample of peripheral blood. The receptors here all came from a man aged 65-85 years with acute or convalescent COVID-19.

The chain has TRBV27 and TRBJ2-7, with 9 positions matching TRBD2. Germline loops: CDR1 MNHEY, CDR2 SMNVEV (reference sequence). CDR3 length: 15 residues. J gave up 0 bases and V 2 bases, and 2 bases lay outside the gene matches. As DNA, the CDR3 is TGTGCCAGCAGTTTACTAGCGGGGAGCTCCTACGAGCAGTACTTC. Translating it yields CASSLLAGSSYEQYF.

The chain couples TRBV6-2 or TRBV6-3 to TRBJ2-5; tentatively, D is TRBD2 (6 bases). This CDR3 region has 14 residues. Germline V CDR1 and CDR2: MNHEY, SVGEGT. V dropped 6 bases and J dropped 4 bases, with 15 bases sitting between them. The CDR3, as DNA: TGTGCCAGCAGCCAAGGGGAGGTTATAGAGACCCAGTACTTC. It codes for CASSQGEVIETQYF.

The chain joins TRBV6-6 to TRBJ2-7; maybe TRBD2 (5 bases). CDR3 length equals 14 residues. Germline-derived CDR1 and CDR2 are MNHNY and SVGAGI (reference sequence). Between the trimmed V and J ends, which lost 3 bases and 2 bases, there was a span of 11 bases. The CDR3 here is CASSYTAGAYEQYF. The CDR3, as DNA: TGTGCCAGCAGTTATACCGCGGGCGCCTACGAGCAGTACTTC.

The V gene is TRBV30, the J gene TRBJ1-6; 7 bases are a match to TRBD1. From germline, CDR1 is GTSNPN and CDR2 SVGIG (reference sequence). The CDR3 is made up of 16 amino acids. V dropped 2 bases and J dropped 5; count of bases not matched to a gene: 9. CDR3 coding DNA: TGTGCCTGGAGTAAATTCGGGACAGCAGATAATTCACCCCTCCACTTT. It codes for CAWSKFGTADNSPLHF.

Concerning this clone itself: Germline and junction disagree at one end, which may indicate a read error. DNA of the CDR3: TGCGCCAGCAATCAACCCTCGATGAGAAAAACTGTTTTT. Translated, it gives CASNQPSMRKTVF. The chain recombines TRBV10-1 with TRBJ1-4, with D uncertain. The CDR3 extends over 13 amino acids. Germline assignment: CDR1 WNHNN and CDR2 SYGVQD (reference sequence).

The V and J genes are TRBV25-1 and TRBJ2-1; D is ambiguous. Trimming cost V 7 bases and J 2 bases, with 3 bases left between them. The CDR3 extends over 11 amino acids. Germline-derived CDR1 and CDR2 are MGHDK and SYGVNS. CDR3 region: CASTTYNEQFF. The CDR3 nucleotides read TGTGCCAGCACTACCTACAATGAGCAGTTCTTC.

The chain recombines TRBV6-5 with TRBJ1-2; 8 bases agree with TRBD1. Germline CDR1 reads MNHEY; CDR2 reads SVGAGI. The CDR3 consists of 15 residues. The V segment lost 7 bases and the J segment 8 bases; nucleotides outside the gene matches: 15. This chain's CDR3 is CASKNPGTGTRGYTF. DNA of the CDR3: TGTGCCAGCAAAAACCCCGGGACAGGCACGCGGGGCTACACCTTC.

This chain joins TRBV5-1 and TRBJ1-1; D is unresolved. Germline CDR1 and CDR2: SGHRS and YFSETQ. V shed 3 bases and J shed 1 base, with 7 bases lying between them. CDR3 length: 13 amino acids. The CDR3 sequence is CASSSQWNTEAFF. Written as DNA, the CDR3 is TGCGCCAGCAGCTCCCAGTGGAACACTGAAGCTTTCTTT. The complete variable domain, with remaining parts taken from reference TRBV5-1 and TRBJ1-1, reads KAGVTQTPRYLIKTRGQQVTLSCSPISGHRSVSWYQQTPGQGLQFLFEYFSETQRNKGNFPGRFSGRQFSNSRSEMNVSTLELGDSALYLCASSSQWNTEAFFGQGTRLTVV.

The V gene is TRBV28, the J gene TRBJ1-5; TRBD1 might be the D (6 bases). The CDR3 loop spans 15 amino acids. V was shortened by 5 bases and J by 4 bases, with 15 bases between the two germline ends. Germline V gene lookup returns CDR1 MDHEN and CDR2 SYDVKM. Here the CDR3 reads CASSTGQSPNQPQHF. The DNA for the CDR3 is TGTGCCAGCAGTACTGGACAGAGTCCTAATCAGCCCCAGCATTTT.

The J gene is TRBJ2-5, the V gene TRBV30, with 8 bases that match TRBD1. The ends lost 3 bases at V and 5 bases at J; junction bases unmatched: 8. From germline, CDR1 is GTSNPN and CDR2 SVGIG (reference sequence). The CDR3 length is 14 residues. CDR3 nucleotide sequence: TGTGCCTGGAGCTCAGGGGGCGCTTGGGAGACCCAGTACTTC. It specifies CAWSSGGAWETQYF. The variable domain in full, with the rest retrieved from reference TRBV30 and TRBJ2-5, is SQTIHQWPATLVQPVGSPLSLECTVEGTSNPNLYWYRQAAGRGLQLLFYSVGIGQISSEVPQNLSASRPQDRQFILSSKKLLLSDSGFYLCAWSSGGAWETQYFGPGTRLLVL.

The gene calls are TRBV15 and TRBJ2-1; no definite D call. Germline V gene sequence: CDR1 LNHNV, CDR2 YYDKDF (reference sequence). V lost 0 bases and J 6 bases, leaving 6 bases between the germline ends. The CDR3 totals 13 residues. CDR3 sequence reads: CATSRDSLNEQFF. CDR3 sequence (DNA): TGTGCCACCAGCAGAGACTCCCTCAATGAGCAGTTCTTC.